The text below deals with one T cell receptor beta chain. The TCR library protocol was used to attach unique molecular identifiers. These identifiers were attached to individual cDNA molecules. TCRdb used MiXCR to reprocess the 5' RACE reads, holding one entry per CDR3 protein. The repertoire holds about 59,000 distinct CDR3 sequences, with around an eighth as singletons. Trimming removed 2 bases at V and 0 bases at J, with 0 bases between. Germline V gives CDR1 MRHNA, CDR2 SNTAGT. This CDR3 spans 12 amino acids. This entry belongs to a study of early T cells in non-severe SARS-CoV-2 infection. The overall study: RNA in bulk from unsorted whole blood was sequenced, and chains were unpaired.

Sequencing was performed on whole blood. The rearrangement links TRBV6-4 to TRBJ2-3; D not certain. The clonotype comes from an adult who was a healthcare worker with PCR-confirmed SARS-CoV-2 infection or an uninfected control (not recorded which). The CDR3 is CASSDSTDTQYF. In nucleotides, the CDR3 is TGTGCCAGCAGTGACAGCACAGATACGCAGTATTTT.